The 8 T cell receptor beta chains below come from one sample, sequenced in a study of vaccination effects on CD4 cells after COVID-19. Data came from immunoSEQ multiplex PCR; TCRdb stores just in-frame clones and leaves some out. The sample consists of some 22,000 clones, 65% to 85% of them appearing once. Antigen-specific CD4+ T cells were expanded with viral peptide pools in the ViraFEST assay before sequencing. A 10-day culture period preceded the isolation of CD4+ T cells. In the vaccine recipients, nucleocapsid antibodies were negative and there was no prior SARS-CoV-2 infection. For these receptors, no antigen is known. Sequenced here: CD4+ T cells from PBMCs cultured with HCoV-NL63 spike peptides, sampled before COVID-19 vaccination. Receptors were obtained from a human donor who received a COVID-19 vaccine.

The chain employs TRBV2 and TRBJ1-2; 7 nucleotides match TRBD1. Looked up from germline, CDR1 is SNHLY and CDR2 is FYNNEI. The junction had 2 bases not matched to a gene; V was cut back by 4 bases and J by 0 bases. The CDR3 has 14 residues. The CDR3, as DNA: TGTGCCAGCAGTGCTCAGGGGGCTAACTATGGCTACACCTTC. Protein: CASSAQGANYGYTF.

V and J are TRBV19 and TRBJ1-3; D gene ambiguous. Trimming removed 5 bases from V and 4 bases from J, with 15 bases in between. Germline lookup yields CDR1 LNHDA and CDR2 SQIVND (reference sequence). This CDR3 spans 15 amino acids. CDR3 nucleotides: TGTGCCAGTAGTCCCACGGTAGTTTCGGGAAACACCATATATTTT. Its translation: CASSPTVVSGNTIYF.

This chain connects TRBV5-6 to TRBJ2-1; D perhaps matches TRBD1 (5 bases). V was trimmed by 2 bases and J by 7 bases, leaving 10 bases between them. This CDR3 spans 13 amino acids. CDR1 is SGHDT and CDR2 is YYEEEE in the germline V gene. This CDR3 reads CASSFKGRNEQFF. The CDR3 DNA is TGTGCCAGCAGCTTCAAGGGGCGGAATGAGCAGTTCTTC.

The V gene is TRBV6-5, the J gene TRBJ1-1; 9 positions agree with TRBD1. V lost 2 bases, J lost 4 bases, and 8 bases stayed unmatched. CDR3 length equals 16 residues. CDR1 and CDR2 from the germline V gene are MNHEY and SVGAGI. This chain's CDR3 is CASSYLGTGSVTEAFF. The CDR3 DNA is TGTGCCAGCAGTTACCTAGGGACAGGGTCGGTCACTGAAGCTTTCTTT.

This chain joins TRBV28 and TRBJ1-5; D is perhaps TRBD1 (5 bases). This CDR3 spans 13 amino acids. Trimming cost V 6 bases and J 4 bases, with 10 bases left between them. Germline CDR1 MDHEN, CDR2 SYDVKM. In nucleotides, the CDR3 is TGTGCCAGCAGCCGGGGACGTAATCAGCCCCAGCATTTT. Its translation is CASSRGRNQPQHF.

In DNA, the CDR3 is TGCGCCAGCAGCCAAGATAAGGACACTGAAGCTTTCTTT. Translated: CASSQDKDTEAFF. The chain combines TRBV4-1 with TRBJ1-1; D is unresolved. V shed 0 bases and J shed 3 bases, with 5 bases lying between them. CDR1 MGHRA and CDR2 YSYEKL come from the germline V gene. The CDR3 extends over 13 amino acids.

The chain employs TRBV19 and TRBJ1-2, with unresolved D. CDR1 and CDR2 (germline): LNHDA, SQIVND (reference sequence). This CDR3 comprises 12 residues. The V end was cut by 3 bases, the J end by 5 bases, with 7 bases between. Here the CDR3 DNA reads TGTGCCAGTAGTATTGCCGGATATGGCTACACCTTC. The encoded protein is CASSIAGYGYTF.

J is TRBJ1-2 and V is TRBV4-2, with TRBD1 as a possible D gene (5 bases). V lost 0 bases and J lost 5, with 13 bases in between. Germline loops: CDR1 LGHNA, CDR2 YNFKEQ. This CDR3 spans 15 amino acids. The CDR3: CASSQDPAGYYGYTF. The CDR3 DNA is TGTGCCAGCAGCCAAGATCCGGCAGGGTATTATGGCTACACCTTC.